This T cell receptor (beta chain) was recovered during a study of cytomegalovirus exposure and HLA in healthy donors. In the study overall: In an early release, HLA-typed donors contributed tens of millions of unique TCR sequences.

Notes on the study in general: Within a later analysis, the majority of CMV-associated TCR beta chains appeared HLA-restricted.

Germline V gene sequence: CDR1 SGHRS, CDR2 YFSETQ. V lost 0 bases, J lost 3 bases, and 9 bases lay in between. The CDR3 has 14 residues. PCR amplification relied on 60 Vbeta primers (plus 13 Jbeta primers). Assay: immunoSEQ multiplex PCR; the TCRdb copy retains only in-frame clones and omits some. The sample lists 85,000 to 130,000 clones, over 65% occurring once. This clone has just a few counts. Antigen unknown. Distinct nucleotide sequences in the sample also encode this CDR3. The clonotype originates from a woman aged 40 to 50 in good health and CMV-seronegative. The sample consisted of PBMCs. The chain recombines TRBV5-1 with TRBJ1-1; D may be TRBD1 (6 bases). The DNA of the CDR3 is TGCGCCAGCAGCTTGGTAGGGGGGGACACTGAAGCTTTCTTT. It specifies CASSLVGGDTEAFF.